Listed below are T cell receptor beta chains from one sample, sequenced in a study of cytomegalovirus exposure and HLA in healthy donors. Only in-frame clones appear in the TCRdb table, and some are missing; sequencing was by immunoSEQ multiplex PCR. The table includes over 150,000 clones, 81% detected once. The sequenced sample was PBMCs. These receptors came from a woman in her late teens or twenties in good health and CMV-seronegative. Each CDR3 is given with its conserved first and last residue. Each record gives: V gene, J gene, D gene, clone size, CDR3 protein, CDR3 DNA. The D gene is left open where the match is weak. Expanded clones are given a class, and other clones once, few, many or no size at all.

TRBV7-2,TRBJ2-3,TRBD1,-,CASSLEGTGFTDTQYF,TGTGCCAGCAGCTTAGAGGGGACAGGGTTTACAGATACGCAGTATTTT
TRBV10-2,TRBJ2-7,-,-,CASSPTGTGTYEQYF,TGCGCCAGCAGTCCTACCGGGACTGGGACCTACGAGCAGTACTTC
TRBV7-9,TRBJ2-7,-,-,CASSFGGETYEQYF,TGTGCCAGCAGCTTCGGCGGGGAGACCTACGAGCAGTACTTC
TRBV10-3,TRBJ1-3,-,-,CAISSSGNAGNTIYF,TGTGCCATCAGTTCCTCAGGTAACGCTGGAAACACCATATATTTT
TRBV19,TRBJ1-2,-,-,CASSIGGFNYGYTF,TGTGCCAGTAGTATAGGCGGTTTCAACTATGGCTACACCTTC
TRBV19,TRBJ1-1,-,-,CASSIRMGQTEAFF,TGTGCCAGTAGTATTCGGATGGGGCAGACTGAAGCTTTCTTT
TRBV6-6,TRBJ2-3,-,few,CASSLQGPSTDTQYF,TGTGCCAGCAGTCTCCAGGGGCCTAGCACAGATACGCAGTATTTT
TRBV27,TRBJ2-7,TRBD2,-,CASSFYSAGGGEQYF,TGTGCCAGCAGTTTCTACAGCGCGGGAGGAGGCGAGCAGTACTTC
TRBV6-6,TRBJ2-4,TRBD1,-,CASSGGQARKNIQYF,TGTGCCAGCAGTGGTGGACAGGCTAGAAAAAACATTCAGTACTTC
TRBV7-8,TRBJ1-1,-,once,CASSFSTGWATEAFF,TGTGCCAGCAGCTTTTCCACAGGGTGGGCAACTGAAGCTTTCTTT
TRBV2,TRBJ2-3,-,-,CASSEVRVYTDTQYF,TGTGCCAGCAGTGAGGTCCGGGTGTACACAGATACGCAGTATTTT